A single sample gave rise to the 19 T cell receptor beta chains below, sequenced in a study of shared clonotypes between healthy human individuals. The repertoire was sequenced with immunoSEQ multiplex PCR; TCRdb's copy has only in-frame clones and lacks some. The sample includes some 1,900,000 clones, roughly 95% seen only once; the top ten take less than 1.5%. CD45RO-negative, CCR7-positively selected cells formed the naive CD8 fraction, excluding terminally differentiated effector memory CD45RA+ cells. Sequencing used naive CD8+ T cells sorted from blood. The receptors shown here come from a man in his late teens or twenties in good health.

V usage is TRBV27 and J usage is TRBJ2-1; D possibly uses TRBD1 or TRBD2 (5 bases each). Germline V gives CDR1 MNHEY, CDR2 SMNVEV (reference sequence). The V end was cut by 2 bases, the J end by 6 bases, with 14 bases between. The CDR3 loop spans 15 amino acids. In DNA, the CDR3 is TGTGCCAGCAGTTTAGGGACGCAACCCGGCAATGAGCAGTTCTTC. It codes for CASSLGTQPGNEQFF.

Remarks on this clone: The same CDR3 is also encoded by other DNA sequences in this sample. The CDR3 sequence: CASSLGPSEQYF. CDR3 nucleotides: TGTGCCAGCAGCTTAGGCCCTAGCGAGCAGTACTTC. The chain uses TRBV7-9 and TRBJ2-7; no reliable D call. From germline, CDR1 is SEHNR and CDR2 FQNEAQ (reference sequence). The ends were cut back, 1 base at V and 6 bases at J, with 7 bases in the middle. This CDR3 is 12 amino acids long.

The chain uses TRBV7-8 and TRBJ2-1; D might be TRBD1 (6 bases). Trimming removed 3 bases from V and 5 bases from J, with 11 bases in between. The CDR3 is 14 residues long. CDR1 SGHVS and CDR2 FQNEAQ come from the germline V gene. CDR3 DNA: TGTGCCAGCAGCTTTCAGGGGAGCGACAATGAGCAGTTCTTC. It translates to CASSFQGSDNEQFF.

The chain combines TRBV6-1 with TRBJ1-6; D uncertain. Germline CDR1 is MNHNS and CDR2 is SASEGT. The CDR3 is 17 residues long. V was pared by 2 bases and J by 2 bases, with 13 bases between. CDR3 region: CASSEFPFGTYNSPLHF. DNA for the CDR3: TGTGCCAGCAGTGAATTTCCCTTCGGTACCTATAATTCACCCCTCCACTTT.

The chain recombines TRBV9 with TRBJ2-5, with D possibly matching TRBD2 (6 bases). The length of the CDR3 is 14 residues. In germline, CDR1 is SGDLS, CDR2 YYNGEE. V shed 7 bases and J shed 1 base, with 14 bases lying between them. CDR3 nucleotides: TGTGCCAGCGGGGGGAGGAACTTCCAAGAGACCCAGTACTTC. Its translation is CASGGRNFQETQYF.

CDR3 nucleotide sequence: TGTGCCAGCAGTTTGATCGGAACCGGCGGGGGGGCTTCAGATACGCAGTATTTT. Amino acids: CASSLIGTGGGASDTQYF. The chain is built from TRBV27 and TRBJ2-3; the match to TRBD2 covers 9 bases. The V gene end was trimmed by 3 bases and the J gene end by 4 bases; junction bases not matched to a gene: 14. CDR1 and CDR2 from the germline V gene are MNHEY and SMNVEV (reference sequence). CDR3 size: 18 residues.

This sequence joins TRBV4-1 and TRBJ2-1, with 11 positions matching TRBD1. This CDR3 region has 16 residues. Trimming at V came to 1 base and at J to 9 bases, leaving 8 bases not matched to a gene. Germline-derived CDR1 and CDR2 are MGHRA and YSYEKL. The CDR3 DNA reads TGCGCCAGCAGCCAAGTTTACGGACAGGGGGCTGGTGAGCAGTTCTTC. Amino acid sequence: CASSQVYGQGAGEQFF.

The J gene is TRBJ2-3, the V gene TRBV28, with 9 bases aligning to TRBD2. This CDR3 has 17 residues. Losses at the gene ends were 1 base for V and 0 bases for J; bases not matched to a gene: 5. Germline V gene data show CDR1 as MDHEN and CDR2 as SYDVKM. The chain's CDR3 is CASSLSASGTSTDTQYF. CDR3 nucleotides: TGTGCCAGCAGTTTATCGGCTAGCGGGACTAGCACAGATACGCAGTATTTT. The whole variable domain, filled in from reference TRBV28 and TRBJ2-3, reads DVKVTQSSRYLVKRTGEKVFLECVQDMDHENMFWYRQDPGLGLRLIYFSYDVKMKEKGDIPEGYSVSREKKERFSLILESASTNQTSMYLCASSLSASGTSTDTQYFGPGTRLTVL.

The V gene is TRBV19, the J gene TRBJ2-5; TRBD2 matches at 7 bases. The assigned J gene may be wrong: the sequence end matches TRBJ2-7 better. Germline assignment: CDR1 LNHDA and CDR2 SQIVND (reference sequence). The CDR3 is 16 amino acids. The CDR3 loop is CASKGVGASGYYEQYF. In DNA, the CDR3 is TGTGCCAGTAAAGGAGTAGGGGCTAGCGGATACTACGAGCAGTACTTC.

This chain joins TRBV4-1 and TRBJ1-4; no definite D call. Germline loops: CDR1 MGHRA, CDR2 YSYEKL. The CDR3 has 14 amino acids. Trimming removed 0 bases from V and 7 bases from J, with 9 bases in between. CDR3 protein: CASSQEPGVEKLFF. CDR3 nucleotide sequence: TGCGCCAGCAGCCAAGAGCCCGGGGTTGAAAAACTGTTTTTT.

Note on this clone: Different DNA sequences within this sample yield the same CDR3. The chain joins TRBV6-5 to TRBJ2-7; the D gene is possibly TRBD2 (6 bases). Per germline, CDR1 MNHEY and CDR2 SVGAGI. Between the trimmed V and J ends, which lost 4 bases and 0 bases, there was a span of 7 bases. The CDR3 spans 13 residues. The CDR3 region has the DNA TGTGCCAGCAGTTTGACTAGCTCCTACGAGCAGTACTTC. Translated: CASSLTSSYEQYF.

The chain employs TRBV2 and TRBJ2-3; D is undetermined. V lost 7 bases, J lost 4 bases, and 3 bases lay in between. This CDR3 spans 10 amino acids. Germline CDR1 reads SNHLY; CDR2 reads FYNNEI. The CDR3 bases are TGTGCCAGCAATGCAGATACGCAGTATTTT. Translated, it gives CASNADTQYF. The full variable domain, its missing parts supplied by reference TRBV2 and TRBJ2-3, is EPEVTQTPSHQVTQMGQEVILRCVPISNHLYFYWYRQILGQKVEFLVSFYNNEISEKSEIFDDQFSVERPDGSNFTLKIRSTKLEDSAMYFCASNADTQYFGPGTRLTVL.

The chain recombines TRBV14 with TRBJ2-5; unclear D gene. Germline values: CDR1 SGHDN, CDR2 FVKESK. CDR3 length: 14 residues. V lost 4 bases, J lost 3 bases, and 12 bases lay in between. CDR3 coding DNA: TGTGCCAGCAGCCCTTTCTTGGCAGAAGAGACCCAGTACTTC. It specifies CASSPFLAEETQYF. Together with reference TRBV14 and TRBJ2-5, the CDR3 gives the full variable domain: EAGVTQFPSHSVIEKGQTVTLRCDPISGHDNLYWYRRVMGKEIKFLLHFVKESKQDESGMPNNRFLAERTGGTYSTLKVQPAELEDSGVYFCASSPFLAEETQYFGPGTRLLVL.

The CDR3: CASSSLGGNYGYTF. In DNA form, the CDR3 reads TGTGCCAGCAGCTCCCTGGGAGGGAACTATGGCTACACCTTC. The chain employs TRBV7-9 and TRBJ1-2, with D hard to call. This CDR3 has 14 residues. From germline, CDR1 is SEHNR and CDR2 FQNEAQ (reference sequence). V lost 4 bases and J 2 bases, leaving 11 bases between the germline ends.

The gene calls are TRBV6-1 and TRBJ2-3, with D unresolved. V was cut by 1 base and J by 1 base, with 6 bases left in between. Germline lookup yields CDR1 MNHNS and CDR2 SASEGT. The CDR3 consists of 14 residues. CDR3: CASSEEQRTDTQYF. The CDR3 nucleotides are TGTGCCAGCAGTGAAGAACAGCGCACAGATACGCAGTATTTT.

The V and J genes are TRBV5-6 and TRBJ2-2, with D possibly TRBD2 on 7 matching bases. The ends were cut back, 0 bases at V and 8 bases at J, with 17 bases in the middle. The CDR3 sequence is 16 residues long. The germline CDR1 and CDR2 sequences are SGHDT and YYEEEE. The DNA for the CDR3 is TGTGCCAGCAGCTTGGAACTTTGGGGGGGCCGAGGGGAGCTGTTTTTT. It yields the protein CASSLELWGGRGELFF.

Note on this clone: Its ends do not fully match the called genes, so a read error is possible. This rearrangement joins TRBV6-5 to TRBJ2-3; D assignment may be TRBD1 or TRBD2 (5 bases each). Per the germline V gene, CDR1 is MNHEY and CDR2 is SVGAGI. There are 15 residues in the CDR3. The CDR3 DNA sequence: TGTGCCAGCAGTTACTTGGGGGTTAGCACAGGTACGCAGTATTTT. Translated, it gives CASSYLGVSTGTQYF.

With regard to this clone: Other DNA sequences from this sample encode an identical CDR3 as well. V usage is TRBV6-5 and J usage is TRBJ2-5; tentative D call: TRBD1 (5 bases). This CDR3 spans 10 amino acids. In germline, CDR1 is MNHEY, CDR2 SVGAGI. V was trimmed by 7 bases and J by 5 bases, leaving 5 bases between them. The CDR3 DNA reads TGTGCCAGCACAGGGGAGACCCAGTACTTC. Amino acid sequence: CASTGETQYF.

This clone was counted a single time. The rearrangement uses TRBV28 and TRBJ1-5; D possibly corresponds to TRBD1 (6 bases). Germline CDR1 is MDHEN and CDR2 is SYDVKM. V lost 5 bases, J lost 7 bases, and 15 bases lay in between. This CDR3 region has 14 residues. CDR3 in amino acids: CASSELGAGQPQHF. The CDR3 DNA is TGTGCCAGCAGTGAATTGGGGGCGGGCCAGCCCCAGCATTTT.